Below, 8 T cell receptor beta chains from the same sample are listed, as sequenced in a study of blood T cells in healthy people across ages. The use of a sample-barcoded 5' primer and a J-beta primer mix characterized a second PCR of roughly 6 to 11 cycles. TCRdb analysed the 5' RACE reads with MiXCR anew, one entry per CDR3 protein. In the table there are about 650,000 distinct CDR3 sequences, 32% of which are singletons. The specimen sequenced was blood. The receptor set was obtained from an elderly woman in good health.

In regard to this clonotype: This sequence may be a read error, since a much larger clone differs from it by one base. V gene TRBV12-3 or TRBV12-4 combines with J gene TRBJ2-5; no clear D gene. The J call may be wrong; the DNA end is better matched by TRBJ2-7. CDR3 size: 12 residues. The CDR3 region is CAGSLYWSEQYF. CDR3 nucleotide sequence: TGTGCCGGCAGTTTATACTGGAGCGAGCAGTACTTC.

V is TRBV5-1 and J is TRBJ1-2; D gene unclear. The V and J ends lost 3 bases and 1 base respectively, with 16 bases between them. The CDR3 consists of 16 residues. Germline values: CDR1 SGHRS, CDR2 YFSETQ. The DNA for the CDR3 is TGCGCCAGCAGCTCTGGATTCTCAACATATAACTATGGCTACACCTTC. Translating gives CASSSGFSTYNYGYTF.

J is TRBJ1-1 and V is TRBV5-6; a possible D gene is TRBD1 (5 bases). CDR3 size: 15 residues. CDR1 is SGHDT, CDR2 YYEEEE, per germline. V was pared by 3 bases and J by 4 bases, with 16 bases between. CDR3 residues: CASSWWVGGTTEAFF. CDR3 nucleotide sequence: TGTGCCAGCAGCTGGTGGGTCGGCGGGACCACTGAAGCTTTCTTT.

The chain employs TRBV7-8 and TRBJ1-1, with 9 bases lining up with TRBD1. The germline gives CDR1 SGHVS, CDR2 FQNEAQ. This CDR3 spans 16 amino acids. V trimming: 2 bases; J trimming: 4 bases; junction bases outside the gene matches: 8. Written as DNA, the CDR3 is TGTGCCAGCAGCTTATTCCGAGGACAGGGGACCACTGAAGCTTTCTTT. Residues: CASSLFRGQGTTEAFF.

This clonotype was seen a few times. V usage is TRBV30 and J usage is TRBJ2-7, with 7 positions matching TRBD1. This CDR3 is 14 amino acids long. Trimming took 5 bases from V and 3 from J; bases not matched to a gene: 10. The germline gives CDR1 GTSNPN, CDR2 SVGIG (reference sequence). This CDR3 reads CAWQPGTAFYEQYF. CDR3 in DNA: TGTGCCTGGCAACCCGGGACAGCCTTCTACGAGCAGTACTTC.

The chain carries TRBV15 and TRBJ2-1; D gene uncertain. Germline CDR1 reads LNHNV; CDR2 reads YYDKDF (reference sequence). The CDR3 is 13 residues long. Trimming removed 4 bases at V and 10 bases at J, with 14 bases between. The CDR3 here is CATSIFLIREQFF. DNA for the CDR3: TGTGCCACCAGCATTTTCCTGATTAGGGAGCAGTTCTTC.

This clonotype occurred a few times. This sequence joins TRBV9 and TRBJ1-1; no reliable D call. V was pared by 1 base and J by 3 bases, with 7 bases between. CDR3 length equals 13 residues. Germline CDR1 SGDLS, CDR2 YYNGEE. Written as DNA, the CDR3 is TGTGCCAGCAGCGTACTATCGTACACTGAAGCTTTCTTT. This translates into CASSVLSYTEAFF.

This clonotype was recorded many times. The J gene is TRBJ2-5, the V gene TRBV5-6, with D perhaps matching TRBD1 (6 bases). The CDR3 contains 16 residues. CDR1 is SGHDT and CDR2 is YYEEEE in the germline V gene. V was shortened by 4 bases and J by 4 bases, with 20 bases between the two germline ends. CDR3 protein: CASSLDSMTGGETQYF. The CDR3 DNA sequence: TGTGCCAGCAGCCTCGATTCCATGACAGGAGGAGAGACCCAGTACTTC.